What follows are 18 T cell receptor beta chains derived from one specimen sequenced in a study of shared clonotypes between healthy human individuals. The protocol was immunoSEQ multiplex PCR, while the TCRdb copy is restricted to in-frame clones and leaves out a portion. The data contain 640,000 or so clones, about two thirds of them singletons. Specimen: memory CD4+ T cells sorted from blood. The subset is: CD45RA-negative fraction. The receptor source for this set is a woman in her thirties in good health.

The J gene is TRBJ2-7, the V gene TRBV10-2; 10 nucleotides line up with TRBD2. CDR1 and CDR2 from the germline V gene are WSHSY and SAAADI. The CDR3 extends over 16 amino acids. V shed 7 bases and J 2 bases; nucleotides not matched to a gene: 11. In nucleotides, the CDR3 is TGCGCCAGCAAGGATTTCGGAGCGGGAGGGACCTACGAGCAGTACTTC. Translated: CASKDFGAGGTYEQYF.

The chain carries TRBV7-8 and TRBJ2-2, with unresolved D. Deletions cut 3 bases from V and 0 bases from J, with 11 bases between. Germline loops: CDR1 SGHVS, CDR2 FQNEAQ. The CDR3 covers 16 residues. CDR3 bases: TGTGCCAGCAGCTTCCAGTTAGTCGCGAACACCGGGGAGCTGTTTTTT. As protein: CASSFQLVANTGELFF.

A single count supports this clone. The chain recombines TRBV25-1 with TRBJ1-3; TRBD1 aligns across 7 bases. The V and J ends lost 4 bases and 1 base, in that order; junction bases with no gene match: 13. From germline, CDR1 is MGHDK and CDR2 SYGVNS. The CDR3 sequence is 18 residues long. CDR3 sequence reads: CASSVDRVPFASGNTIYF. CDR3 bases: TGTGCCAGCAGTGTAGACAGGGTCCCTTTTGCATCTGGAAACACCATATATTTT. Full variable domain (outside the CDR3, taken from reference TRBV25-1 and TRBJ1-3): EADIYQTPRYLVIGTGKKITLECSQTMGHDKMYWYQQDPGMELHLIHYSYGVNSTEKGDLSSESTVSRIRTEHFPLTLESARPSHTSQYLCASSVDRVPFASGNTIYFGEGSWLTVV.

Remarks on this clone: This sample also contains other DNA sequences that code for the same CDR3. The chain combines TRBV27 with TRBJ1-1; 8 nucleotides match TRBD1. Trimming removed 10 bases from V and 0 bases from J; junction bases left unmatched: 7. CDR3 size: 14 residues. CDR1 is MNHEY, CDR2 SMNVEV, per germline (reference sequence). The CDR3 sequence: CATRTGTMNTEAFF. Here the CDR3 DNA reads TGTGCCACCCGGACAGGGACCATGAACACTGAAGCTTTCTTT.

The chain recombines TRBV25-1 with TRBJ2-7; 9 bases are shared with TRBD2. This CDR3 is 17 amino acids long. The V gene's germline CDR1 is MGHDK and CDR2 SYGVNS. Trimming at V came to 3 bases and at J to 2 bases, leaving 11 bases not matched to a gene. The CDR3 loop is CASSERWTAGGPYEQYF. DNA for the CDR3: TGTGCCAGCAGTGAGAGATGGACAGCGGGAGGCCCCTACGAGCAGTACTTC.

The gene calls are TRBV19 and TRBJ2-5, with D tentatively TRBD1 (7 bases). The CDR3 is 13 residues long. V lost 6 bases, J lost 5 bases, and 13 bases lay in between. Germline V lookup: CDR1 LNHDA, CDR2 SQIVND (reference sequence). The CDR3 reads CASRTPGGETQYF. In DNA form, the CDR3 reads TGTGCCAGTAGAACCCCAGGGGGGGAGACCCAGTACTTC.

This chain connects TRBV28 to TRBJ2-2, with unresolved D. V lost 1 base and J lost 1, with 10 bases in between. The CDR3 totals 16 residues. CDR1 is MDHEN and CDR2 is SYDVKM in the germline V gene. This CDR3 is CASSLFRGRNTGELFF. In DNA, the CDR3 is TGTGCCAGCAGTTTATTCCGAGGACGGAACACCGGGGAGCTGTTTTTT.

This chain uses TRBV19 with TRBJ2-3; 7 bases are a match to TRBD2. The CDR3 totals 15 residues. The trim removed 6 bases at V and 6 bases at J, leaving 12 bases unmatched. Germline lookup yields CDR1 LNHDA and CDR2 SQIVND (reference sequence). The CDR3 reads CASSPTSTFRDTQYF. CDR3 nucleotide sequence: TGTGCCAGTAGCCCGACTAGCACCTTCAGGGATACGCAGTATTTT.

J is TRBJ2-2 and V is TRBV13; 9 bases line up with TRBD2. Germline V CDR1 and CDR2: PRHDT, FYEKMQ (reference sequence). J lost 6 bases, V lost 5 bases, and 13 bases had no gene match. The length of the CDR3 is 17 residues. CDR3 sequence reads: CASSELAGVDLAGELFF. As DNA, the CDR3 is TGTGCCAGCAGCGAATTAGCGGGAGTGGATCTAGCCGGGGAGCTGTTTTTT.

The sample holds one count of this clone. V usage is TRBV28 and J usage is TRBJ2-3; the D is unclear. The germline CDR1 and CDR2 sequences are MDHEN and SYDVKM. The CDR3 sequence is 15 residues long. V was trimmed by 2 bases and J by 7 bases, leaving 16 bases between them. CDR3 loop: CASSLQDGARHTQYF. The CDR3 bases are TGTGCCAGCAGTTTACAGGATGGAGCCAGACATACGCAGTATTTT.

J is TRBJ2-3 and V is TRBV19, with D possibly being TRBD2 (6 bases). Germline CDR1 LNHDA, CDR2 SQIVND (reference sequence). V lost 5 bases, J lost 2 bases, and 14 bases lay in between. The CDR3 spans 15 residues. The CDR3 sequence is CASSSGGVLTDTQYF. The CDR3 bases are TGTGCCAGTAGTTCGGGCGGGGTCCTCACAGATACGCAGTATTTT.

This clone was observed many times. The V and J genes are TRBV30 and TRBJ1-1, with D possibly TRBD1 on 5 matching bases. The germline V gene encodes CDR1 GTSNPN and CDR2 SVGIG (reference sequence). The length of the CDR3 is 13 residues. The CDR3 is CAQVRGEETEAFF. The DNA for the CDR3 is TGTGCTCAGGTGAGGGGCGAGGAAACTGAAGCTTTCTTT.

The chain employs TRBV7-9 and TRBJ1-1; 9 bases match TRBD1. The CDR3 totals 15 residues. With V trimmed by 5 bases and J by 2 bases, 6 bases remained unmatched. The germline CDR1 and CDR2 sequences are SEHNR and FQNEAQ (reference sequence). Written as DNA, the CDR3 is TGTGCCAGCAGCCGACGGACAGGGGATAACACTGAAGCTTTCTTT. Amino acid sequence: CASSRRTGDNTEAFF.

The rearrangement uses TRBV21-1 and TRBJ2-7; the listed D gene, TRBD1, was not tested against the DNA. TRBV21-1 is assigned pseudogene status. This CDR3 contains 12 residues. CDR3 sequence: CASSSHRVEQYF. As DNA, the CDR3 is TGTGCCAGCAGCTCTCACAGGGTTGAGCAGTACTTC.

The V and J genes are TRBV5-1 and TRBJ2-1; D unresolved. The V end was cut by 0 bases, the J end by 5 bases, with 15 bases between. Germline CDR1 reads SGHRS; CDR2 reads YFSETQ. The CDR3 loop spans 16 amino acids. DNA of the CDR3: TGCGCCAGCAGCTTGGGGTGGGCTTCTAGGAACAATGAGCAGTTCTTC. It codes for CASSLGWASRNNEQFF.

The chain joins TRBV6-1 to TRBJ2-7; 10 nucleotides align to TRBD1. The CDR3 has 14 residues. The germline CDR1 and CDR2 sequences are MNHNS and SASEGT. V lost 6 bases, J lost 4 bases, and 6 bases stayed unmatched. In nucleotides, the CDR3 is TGTGCCAGCAGGGGAGCGGGACAGGGGTACGAGCAGTACTTC. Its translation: CASRGAGQGYEQYF.

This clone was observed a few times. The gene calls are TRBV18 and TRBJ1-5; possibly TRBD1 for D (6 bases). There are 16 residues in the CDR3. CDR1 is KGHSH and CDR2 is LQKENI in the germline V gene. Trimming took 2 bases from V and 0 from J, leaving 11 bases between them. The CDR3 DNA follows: TGTGCCAGCTCACCAATGGAGGGGGATAGCAATCAGCCCCAGCATTTT. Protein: CASSPMEGDSNQPQHF.

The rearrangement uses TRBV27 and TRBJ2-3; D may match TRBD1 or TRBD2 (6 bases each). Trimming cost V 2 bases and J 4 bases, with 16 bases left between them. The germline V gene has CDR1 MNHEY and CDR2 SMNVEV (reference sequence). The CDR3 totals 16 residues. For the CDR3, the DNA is TGTGCCAGCAGTTTAATCAGCGGAGGGGGGCCAGATACGCAGTATTTT. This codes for CASSLISGGGPDTQYF.